Shown below are 24 T cell receptor beta chains from a single sample sequenced in a study of cytomegalovirus exposure and HLA in healthy donors. PCR involved 60 Vbeta and 13 Jbeta primers. Produced via immunoSEQ multiplex PCR; TCRdb's table is partial and in-frame only. The sample lists tens of thousands of clones, approximately 84% occurring once. Material for sequencing was PBMCs. Receptors originate from a man over 45 in good health and CMV-seronegative.

This chain joins TRBV4-3 and TRBJ2-7; 12 bases fit TRBD1. Germline values: CDR1 LGHNA, CDR2 YSLEER. The CDR3 extends over 17 amino acids. After removal of 2 bases from V and 4 bases from J, the junction contained 9 bases not matched to a gene. CDR3 nucleotide sequence: TGCGCCAGCAGCCAAACTCTTCCGGGACAGGGGGCTTACGAGCAGTACTTC. This encodes CASSQTLPGQGAYEQYF.

This clone was picked up one time. The rearrangement joins TRBV9 to TRBJ2-3; possible D gene TRBD1, 6 bases. Germline assignment: CDR1 SGDLS and CDR2 YYNGEE. This CDR3 contains 15 residues. The germline V and J ends were trimmed by 1 base and 0 bases, with 9 bases remaining between them. In DNA, the CDR3 is TGTGCCAGCAGCGTATGGGGACACAGCACAGATACGCAGTATTTT. It yields the protein CASSVWGHSTDTQYF.

The chain couples TRBV29-1 to TRBJ1-2, with 7 nucleotides matching TRBD1. Germline lookup yields CDR1 SQVTM and CDR2 ANQGSEA. The junction had 10 bases not matched to a gene; V was cut back by 6 bases and J by 0 bases. The CDR3 contains 15 residues. The CDR3 loop is CSVVEGGSPNYGYTF. In nucleotides, the CDR3 is TGCAGCGTCGTAGAAGGGGGCAGCCCTAACTATGGCTACACCTTC.

The V and J genes are TRBV10-1 and TRBJ2-1, with D maybe TRBD2 (7 bases). CDR1 is WNHNN, CDR2 SYGVQD, per germline (reference sequence). The CDR3 is made up of 17 amino acids. The germline V and J ends were trimmed by 7 bases and 0 bases, with 19 bases remaining between them. CDR3 nucleotides: TGCGCCAGCACGATGGCAAGGGGGGGAAGCTCCTACAATGAGCAGTTCTTC. Encoded protein: CASTMARGGSSYNEQFF.

This chain uses TRBV7-3 with TRBJ2-5; 8 bases agree with TRBD1. The V and J ends lost 4 bases and 3 bases, in that order; junction bases with no gene match: 4. The germline CDR1 and CDR2 sequences are SGHTA and FQGTGA. The CDR3 has 14 amino acids. The CDR3 loop is CASSYTGGEETQYF. In DNA, the CDR3 is TGTGCCAGCAGCTATACAGGGGGTGAAGAGACCCAGTACTTC.

The chain recombines TRBV27 with TRBJ2-1, with 7 bases matching TRBD1. The CDR3 runs 15 residues. From germline, CDR1 is MNHEY and CDR2 SMNVEV (reference sequence). The junction had 2 bases not matched to a gene; V was cut back by 2 bases and J by 1 base. The CDR3 region has the DNA TGTGCCAGCAGTTTACAGGGGGAATCCTACAATGAGCAGTTCTTC. This translates into CASSLQGESYNEQFF.

This chain links TRBV7-7 with TRBJ2-7; 11 nucleotides match TRBD1. The germline gives CDR1 SSHAT, CDR2 FNYEAQ (reference sequence). V trimming: 3 bases; J trimming: 3 bases; junction bases outside the gene matches: 13. The CDR3 runs to 18 residues. CDR3 amino acids: CASSLDRGLRKDSYEQYF. The DNA of the CDR3 is TGTGCCAGCAGCTTGGACAGGGGGCTACGGAAAGACAGCTACGAGCAGTACTTC.

The chain joins TRBV7-7 to TRBJ2-5, with D perhaps TRBD2 (7 bases). The germline CDR1 and CDR2 sequences are SSHAT and FNYEAQ (reference sequence). V dropped 5 bases and J dropped 5 bases, with 15 bases sitting between them. The CDR3 contains 14 residues. The CDR3 coding sequence is TGTGCCAGCAGCCCAACGGGGGGCGCGGAGACCCAGTACTTC. This translates into CASSPTGGAETQYF.

The rearrangement joins TRBV19 to TRBJ1-5; D is possibly TRBD1 (5 bases). V gave up 7 bases and J gave up 2 bases, with 18 bases separating them. The V gene's germline CDR1 is LNHDA and CDR2 SQIVND (reference sequence). The CDR3 has 16 amino acids. This chain's CDR3 is CASTLGGPGGNQPQHF. The CDR3 nucleotides are TGTGCCAGTACCCTCGGGGGACCGGGGGGCAATCAGCCCCAGCATTTT.

The chain combines TRBV29-1 with TRBJ1-2; D is possibly TRBD1 (5 bases). Trimming left V 6 bases short and J 4 bases short, with 9 bases between. CDR3 length: 11 amino acids. Per germline, CDR1 SQVTM and CDR2 ANQGSEA. CDR3 bases: TGCAGCGTCAGGGATTTCTATGGCTACACCTTC. This sequence encodes CSVRDFYGYTF.

This clone was recorded once. The chain links TRBV6-5 to TRBJ1-4; a weak D match, TRBD1 (5 bases). This CDR3 region has 13 residues. The V end was cut by 0 bases, the J end by 12 bases, with 11 bases between. Germline V gene data show CDR1 as MNHEY and CDR2 as SVGAGI. In DNA, the CDR3 is TGTGCCAGCAGTTACTCTTGGACACAGGAACTGTTTTTT. This sequence encodes CASSYSWTQELFF.

The chain links TRBV5-1 to TRBJ1-4; D not resolved. In germline, CDR1 is SGHRS, CDR2 YFSETQ. CDR3 length: 13 residues. V lost 4 bases to trimming and J lost 3 bases, with 7 bases between them. DNA for the CDR3: TGCGCCAGCAGCCCGGACTCTAATGAAAAACTGTTTTTT. It translates to CASSPDSNEKLFF.

V gene TRBV11-2 combines with J gene TRBJ2-5, with 11 bases identical to TRBD2. The V segment lost 6 bases and the J segment 2 bases; nucleotides outside the gene matches: 2. CDR3 length: 14 amino acids. The germline V gene encodes CDR1 SGHAT and CDR2 FQNNGV. This CDR3 reads CASRSSGGQETQYF. For the CDR3, the DNA is TGTGCCAGCAGATCTAGCGGGGGGCAAGAGACCCAGTACTTC. Together with reference TRBV11-2 and TRBJ2-5, the CDR3 gives the full variable domain: EAGVAQSPRYKIIEKRQSVAFWCNPISGHATLYWYQQILGQGPKLLIQFQNNGVVDDSQLPKDRFSAERLKGVDSTLKIQPAKLEDSAVYLCASRSSGGQETQYFGPGTRLLVL.

The chain joins TRBV7-2 to TRBJ2-5; D is unresolved. Trimming pared 5 bases from V and 10 bases from J, leaving 17 bases between. CDR3 length equals 13 residues. CDR1 and CDR2 from the germline V gene are SGHTA and FQGNSA. Here the CDR3 reads CASSLPWASDQYF. CDR3 DNA: TGTGCCAGCAGCCTCCCTTGGGCCTCCGACCAGTACTTC.

The chain recombines TRBV28 with TRBJ1-2; tentatively, D is TRBD1 (5 bases). The CDR3 has 14 residues. The germline V gene encodes CDR1 MDHEN and CDR2 SYDVKM. Trimming shortened V by 5 bases and J by 4 bases, and 14 bases separated the two germline ends. The CDR3 region is CASSTSPGGYGYTF. CDR3 nucleotides: TGTGCCAGCAGTACCTCTCCCGGGGGCTATGGCTACACCTTC.

This rearrangement joins TRBV27 to TRBJ2-7; D gene unclear. The V end was cut by 2 bases, the J end by 0 bases, with 8 bases between. This CDR3 comprises 14 residues. CDR1 is MNHEY, CDR2 SMNVEV, per germline (reference sequence). DNA of the CDR3: TGTGCCAGCAGTTTAAACTGGGCCTCCTACGAGCAGTACTTC. Translated, it gives CASSLNWASYEQYF.

This chain links TRBV6-6 with TRBJ2-5; 9 bases align to TRBD1. The CDR3 covers 15 residues. Germline lookup yields CDR1 MNHNY and CDR2 SVGAGI (reference sequence). With V trimmed by 5 bases and J by 4 bases, 8 bases remained unmatched. CDR3 in amino acids: CASSTGQGRIETQYF. In DNA form, the CDR3 reads TGTGCCAGCAGTACCGGACAGGGGAGGATAGAGACCCAGTACTTC.

This chain uses TRBV7-3 with TRBJ1-1; 8 nucleotides align to TRBD1. Germline-derived CDR1 and CDR2 are SGHTA and FQGTGA. The V gene end was trimmed by 5 bases and the J gene end by 4 bases; junction bases not matched to a gene: 3. The CDR3 runs to 13 residues. Written as DNA, the CDR3 is TGTGCCAGCAGCCGCGGACAGGGCACTGAAGCTTTCTTT. Residues: CASSRGQGTEAFF.

The gene calls are TRBV4-1 and TRBJ1-5, with no clear D. The CDR3 spans 15 residues. Germline lookup yields CDR1 MGHRA and CDR2 YSYEKL. Trimming removed 0 bases from V and 1 base from J, with 7 bases in between. Written as DNA, the CDR3 is TGCGCCAGCAGCCAAGATCGAGGGAGCAATCAGCCCCAGCATTTT. Translated, it gives CASSQDRGSNQPQHF.

The chain employs TRBV2 and TRBJ1-6; D gene uncertain. Per the germline V gene, CDR1 is SNHLY and CDR2 is FYNNEI. The CDR3 loop spans 16 amino acids. The V end was cut by 2 bases, the J end by 4 bases, with 12 bases between. The CDR3 DNA is TGTGCCAGCAGTGAATTTGGGAGCGCTTATAATTCACCCCTCCACTTT. Its protein product is CASSEFGSAYNSPLHF.

This clone was counted only a few times. The CDR3 bases are TGTGCCAGCAGTCAGGAAGATGAGCAGTTCTTC. This codes for CASSQEDEQFF. The rearrangement uses TRBV7-9 and TRBJ2-1, with D hard to call. This CDR3 spans 11 amino acids. Trimming pared 6 bases from V and 8 bases from J, leaving 8 bases between. Per germline, CDR1 SEHNR and CDR2 FQNEAQ (reference sequence). Together with reference TRBV7-9 and TRBJ2-1, the CDR3 gives the full variable domain: DTGVSQNPRHKITKRGQNVTFRCDPISEHNRLYWYRQTLGQGPEFLTYFQNEAQLEKSRLLSDRFSAERPKGSFSTLEIQRTEQGDSAMYLCASSQEDEQFFGPGTRLTVL.

The chain carries TRBV2 and TRBJ1-6, with 7 nucleotides matching TRBD1. The V gene end was trimmed by 6 bases and the J gene end by 10 bases; junction bases not matched to a gene: 6. The CDR3 covers 13 residues. From germline, CDR1 is SNHLY and CDR2 FYNNEI. The CDR3 sequence: CASSTGVRSPLHF. The CDR3 DNA reads as TGTGCCAGCAGCACAGGGGTGCGGTCACCCCTCCACTTT.

This clone was observed once. This sequence joins TRBV5-6 and TRBJ2-2, with 7 nucleotides matching TRBD1. The V gene end was trimmed by 7 bases and the J gene end by 0 bases; junction bases not matched to a gene: 15. Germline CDR1 and CDR2: SGHDT and YYEEEE. This CDR3 region has 18 residues. Written as DNA, the CDR3 is TGTGCCAGCCCGCCCGGGACAGACCTCTCCGCGAACACCGGGGAGCTGTTTTTT. Its translation: CASPPGTDLSANTGELFF.

This chain links TRBV5-1 with TRBJ2-7, with D unresolved. The germline gives CDR1 SGHRS, CDR2 YFSETQ. The CDR3 runs to 13 residues. Trimming took 1 base from V and 3 from J, leaving 8 bases between them. CDR3 nucleotide sequence: TGCGCCAGCAGCTTGAACCCGGGCTACGAGCAGTACTTC. Translation gives CASSLNPGYEQYF.